This T cell receptor (beta chain) was observed in a study of early T cells in non-severe SARS-CoV-2 infection (dated by TCRdb to 2020 to 2022). About the full investigation: Bulk RNA from unsorted whole blood was used for TCR sequencing, so alpha and beta chains could not be paired.

Set within a cohort of healthcare workers in London, UK, this nested case-control study involved weekly PCR testing of nasopharyngeal swabs along with blood sampling. Healthcare workers were recruited between 23 and 31 March 2020, during the week of the UK lockdown, and were followed weekly for up to about 15 weeks. The trim is 6 bases for V and 5 bases for J, with a gap of 14 bases between the germline ends. The germline V gene (reference sequence) gives CDR1 as DFQATT and CDR2 as SNEGSKA. The CDR3 spans 14 residues, from the cysteine through the phenylalanine. The DNA shown is the 42-base CDR3, in frame from base 1. Overall study outcomes, separate from this receptor: VDJdb matching was skewed toward anti-spike CD8 responses and likely underestimated virus-specific expansions, missing private and CD4 specificities.

About this clonotype itself: This receptor's antigen is unknown. Base qualities are not recorded, but no much larger clone differs from it by a single base.

Library method: 5' RACE. The reads were generated on a NextSeq 500. In the TCR library protocol, unique molecular identifiers were attached to individual cDNA molecules to correct for PCR bias and sequencing error. Both TCR alpha and beta chains were sequenced, and tight co-correlation was observed between alpha and beta sequence abundances in each sample. Per the source publication's procedure: V gene, J gene and CDR3 annotation of TCR sequences was performed with Decombinator V4. TCRs were defined as expanded if a significant change between any two time points was detected under a Poisson model with p below 0.0001. Abundances of TCRs were expressed as counts per million after normalisation to the total number of TCRs sequenced in each sample. MAIT TCRs were defined by TRAV1-2 paired with TRAJ12, TRAJ20 or TRAJ33, and iNKT TCRs by TRAV10 paired with TRAJ18. A search of VDJdb, accessed on 1 November 2021, was run for TCRs annotated to CMV, EBV and SARS-CoV-2, with TCRs annotated for multiple antigens excluded. TCRdb reworked the public reads: Q25 trimming with fastp, MiXCR clone assembly, productive beta chains retained. Merged by CDR3 protein, the rows form single entries marked with the most common genes and DNA. The V and J calls follow TCRdb's processing rather than the paper's. This sample has some 110,000 distinct CDR3 sequences in its table, and 14% to 15% of those were observed once. The top ten hold roughly a fifth of the sample.

This receptor was taken from an adult who was a healthcare worker with PCR-confirmed SARS-CoV-2 infection or an uninfected control (not recorded which). Here the chain combines TRBV20-1 and TRBJ1-6; the D gene is perhaps TRBD1, on 5 matching bases. Sequenced sample: whole blood. The sequenced DNA: TGCAGTGCCCAGGCGGGGGTCCATAATTCACCCCTCCACTTT. This is translated as CSAQAGVHNSPLHF.